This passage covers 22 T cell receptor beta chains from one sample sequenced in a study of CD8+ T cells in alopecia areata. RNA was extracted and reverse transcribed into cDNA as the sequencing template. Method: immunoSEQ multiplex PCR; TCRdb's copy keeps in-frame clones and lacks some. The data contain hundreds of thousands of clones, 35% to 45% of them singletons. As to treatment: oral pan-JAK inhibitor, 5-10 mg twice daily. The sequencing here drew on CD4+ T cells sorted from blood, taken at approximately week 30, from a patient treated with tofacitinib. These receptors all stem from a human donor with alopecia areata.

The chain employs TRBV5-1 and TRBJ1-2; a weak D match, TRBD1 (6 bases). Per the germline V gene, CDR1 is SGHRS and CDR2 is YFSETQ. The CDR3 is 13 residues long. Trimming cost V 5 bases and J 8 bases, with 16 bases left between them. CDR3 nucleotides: TGCGCCAGCAGTCCTACAGGGTTCGACGGCTACACCTTC. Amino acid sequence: CASSPTGFDGYTF. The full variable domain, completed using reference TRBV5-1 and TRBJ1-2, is KAGVTQTPRYLIKTRGQQVTLSCSPISGHRSVSWYQQTPGQGLQFLFEYFSETQRNKGNFPGRFSGRQFSNSRSEMNVSTLELGDSALYLCASSPTGFDGYTFGSGTRLTVV.

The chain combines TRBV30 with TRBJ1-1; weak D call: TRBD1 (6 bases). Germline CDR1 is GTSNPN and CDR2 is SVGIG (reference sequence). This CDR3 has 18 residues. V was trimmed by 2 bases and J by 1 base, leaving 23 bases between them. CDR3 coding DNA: TGTGCCTGGAGTCTCCGGGCCAACAGAGGGGGGTCGAACACTGAAGCTTTCTTT. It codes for CAWSLRANRGGSNTEAFF. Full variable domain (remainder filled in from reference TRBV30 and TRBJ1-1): SQTIHQWPATLVQPVGSPLSLECTVEGTSNPNLYWYRQAAGRGLQLLFYSVGIGQISSEVPQNLSASRPQDRQFILSSKKLLLSDSGFYLCAWSLRANRGGSNTEAFFGQGTRLTVV.

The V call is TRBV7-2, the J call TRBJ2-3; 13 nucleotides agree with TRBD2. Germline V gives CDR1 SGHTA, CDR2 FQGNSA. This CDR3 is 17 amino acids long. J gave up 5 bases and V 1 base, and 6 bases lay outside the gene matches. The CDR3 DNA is TGTGCCAGCAGCTTAGGACGGACTAGCGGGAGCCTAGATACGCAGTATTTT. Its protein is CASSLGRTSGSLDTQYF.

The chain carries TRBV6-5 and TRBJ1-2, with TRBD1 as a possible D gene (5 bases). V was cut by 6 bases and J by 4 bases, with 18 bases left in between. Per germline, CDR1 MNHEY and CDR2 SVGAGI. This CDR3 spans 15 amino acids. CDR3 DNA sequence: TGTGCCAGCAGACCTCTCCCCTCGAGGGGCTATGGCTACACCTTC. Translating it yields CASRPLPSRGYGYTF.

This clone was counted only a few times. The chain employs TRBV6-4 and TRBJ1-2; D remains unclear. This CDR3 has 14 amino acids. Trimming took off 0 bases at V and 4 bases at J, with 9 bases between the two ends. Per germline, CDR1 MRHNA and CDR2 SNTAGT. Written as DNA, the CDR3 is TGTGCCAGCAGTGACTCAGGAATTGGCTATGGCTACACCTTC. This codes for CASSDSGIGYGYTF.

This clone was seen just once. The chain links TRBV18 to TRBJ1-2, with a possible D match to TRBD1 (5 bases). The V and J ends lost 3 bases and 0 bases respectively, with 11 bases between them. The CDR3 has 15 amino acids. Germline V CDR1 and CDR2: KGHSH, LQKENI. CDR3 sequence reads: CASSPKTDTNYGYTF. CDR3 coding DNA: TGTGCCAGCTCACCCAAGACAGATACTAACTATGGCTACACCTTC. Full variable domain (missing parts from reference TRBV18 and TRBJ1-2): NAGVMQNPRHLVRRRGQEARLRCSPMKGHSHVYWYRQLPEEGLKFMVYLQKENIIDESGMPKERFSAEFPKEGPSILRIQQVVRGDSAAYFCASSPKTDTNYGYTFGSGTRLTVV.

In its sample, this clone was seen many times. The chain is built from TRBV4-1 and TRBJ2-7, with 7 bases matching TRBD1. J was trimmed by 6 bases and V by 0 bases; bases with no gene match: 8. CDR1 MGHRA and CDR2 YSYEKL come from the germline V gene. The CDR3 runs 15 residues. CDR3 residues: CASSQDSGTEVEQYF. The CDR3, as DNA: TGCGCCAGCAGCCAAGACTCCGGGACAGAGGTCGAGCAGTACTTC.

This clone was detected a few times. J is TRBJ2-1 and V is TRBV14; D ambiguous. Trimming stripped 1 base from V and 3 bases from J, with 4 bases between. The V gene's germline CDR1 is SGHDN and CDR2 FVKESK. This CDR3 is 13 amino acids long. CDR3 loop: CASSQANYNEQFF. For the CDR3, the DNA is TGTGCCAGCAGCCAAGCGAACTACAATGAGCAGTTCTTC. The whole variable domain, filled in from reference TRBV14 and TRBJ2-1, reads EAGVTQFPSHSVIEKGQTVTLRCDPISGHDNLYWYRRVMGKEIKFLLHFVKESKQDESGMPNNRFLAERTGGTYSTLKVQPAELEDSGVYFCASSQANYNEQFFGPGTRLTVL.

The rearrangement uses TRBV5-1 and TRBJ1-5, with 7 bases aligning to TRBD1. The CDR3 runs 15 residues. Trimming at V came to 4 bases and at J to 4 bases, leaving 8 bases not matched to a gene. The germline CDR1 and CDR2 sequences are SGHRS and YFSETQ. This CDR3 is CASSERQGVNQPQHF. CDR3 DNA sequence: TGCGCCAGCAGCGAACGACAGGGCGTTAATCAGCCCCAGCATTTT.

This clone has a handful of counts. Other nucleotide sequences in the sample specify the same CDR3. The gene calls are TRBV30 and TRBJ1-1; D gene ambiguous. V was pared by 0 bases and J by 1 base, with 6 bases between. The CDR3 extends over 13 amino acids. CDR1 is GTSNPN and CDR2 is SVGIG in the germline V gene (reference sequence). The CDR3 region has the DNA TGTGCCTGGAGTGTAACAGCGAACACTGAAGCTTTCTTT. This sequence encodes CAWSVTANTEAFF.

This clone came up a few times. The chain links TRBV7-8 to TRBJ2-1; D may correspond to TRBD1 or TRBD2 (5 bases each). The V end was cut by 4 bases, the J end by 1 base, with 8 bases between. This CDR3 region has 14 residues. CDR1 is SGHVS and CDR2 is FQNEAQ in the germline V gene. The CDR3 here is CASSWDGSYNEQFF. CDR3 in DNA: TGTGCCAGCAGCTGGGACGGATCCTACAATGAGCAGTTCTTC.

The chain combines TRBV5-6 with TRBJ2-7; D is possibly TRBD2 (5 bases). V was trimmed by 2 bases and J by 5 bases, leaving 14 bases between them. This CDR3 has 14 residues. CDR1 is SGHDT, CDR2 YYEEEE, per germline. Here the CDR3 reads CASSFFSGSHEQYF. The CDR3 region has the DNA TGTGCCAGCAGCTTCTTCTCTGGGAGCCACGAGCAGTACTTC.

CDR3 coding DNA: TGTGCCAGCAGCCCTGAATCGCGGACAGACTACTATGGCTACACCTTC. Protein: CASSPESRTDYYGYTF. The chain couples TRBV9 to TRBJ1-2; D perhaps matches TRBD1 (6 bases). This CDR3 spans 16 amino acids. Trimming removed 4 bases from V and 3 bases from J, with 19 bases in between. Germline values: CDR1 SGDLS, CDR2 YYNGEE. Full variable domain (missing parts from reference TRBV9 and TRBJ1-2): DSGVTQTPKHLITATGQRVTLRCSPRSGDLSVYWYQQSLDQGLQFLIQYYNGEERAKGNILERFSAQQFPDLHSELNLSSLELGDSALYFCASSPESRTDYYGYTFGSGTRLTVV.

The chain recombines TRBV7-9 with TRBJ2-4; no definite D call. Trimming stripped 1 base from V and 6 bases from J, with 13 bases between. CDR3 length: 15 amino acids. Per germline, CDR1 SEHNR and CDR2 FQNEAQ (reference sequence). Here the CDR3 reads CASSLGGSLGNIQYF. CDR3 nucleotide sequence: TGTGCCAGCAGCTTAGGCGGCAGCCTGGGAAACATTCAGTACTTC. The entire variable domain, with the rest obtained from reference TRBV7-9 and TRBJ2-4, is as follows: DTGVSQNPRHKITKRGQNVTFRCDPISEHNRLYWYRQTLGQGPEFLTYFQNEAQLEKSRLLSDRFSAERPKGSFSTLEIQRTEQGDSAMYLCASSLGGSLGNIQYFGAGTRLSVL.

The CDR3 sequence is CASSQGANQPQHF. Here the CDR3 DNA reads TGTGCCAGCAGCCAGGGGGCGAATCAGCCCCAGCATTTT. The rearrangement links TRBV6-6 to TRBJ1-5, with 8 bases that match TRBD1. CDR1 and CDR2 from the germline V gene are MNHNY and SVGAGI (reference sequence). Germline trimming cut 6 bases from V and 4 bases from J; bases unmatched to any gene: 2. There are 13 residues in the CDR3.

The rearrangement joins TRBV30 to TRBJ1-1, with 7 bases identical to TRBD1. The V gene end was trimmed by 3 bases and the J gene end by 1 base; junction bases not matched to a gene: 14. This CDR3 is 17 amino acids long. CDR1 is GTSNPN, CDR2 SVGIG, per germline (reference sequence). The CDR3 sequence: CAWSLKGAGGRNTEAFF. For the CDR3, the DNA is TGTGCCTGGAGCCTGAAGGGGGCAGGGGGTCGGAACACTGAAGCTTTCTTT. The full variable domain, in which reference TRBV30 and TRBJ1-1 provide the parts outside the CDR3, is SQTIHQWPATLVQPVGSPLSLECTVEGTSNPNLYWYRQAAGRGLQLLFYSVGIGQISSEVPQNLSASRPQDRQFILSSKKLLLSDSGFYLCAWSLKGAGGRNTEAFFGQGTRLTVV.

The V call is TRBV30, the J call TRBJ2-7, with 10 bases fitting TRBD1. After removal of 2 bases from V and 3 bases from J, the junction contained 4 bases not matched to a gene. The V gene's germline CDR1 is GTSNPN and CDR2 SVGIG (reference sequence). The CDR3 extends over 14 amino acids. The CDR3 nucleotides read TGTGCCTGGAGTTCGGGACAGGGGTTCTACGAGCAGTACTTC. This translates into CAWSSGQGFYEQYF.

The CDR3 DNA sequence: TGTGCCTGGAGTGTAGTGATGAATTCACCCCTCCACTTT. Residues: CAWSVVMNSPLHF. The rearrangement uses TRBV30 and TRBJ1-6, with unresolved D. The CDR3 length is 13 residues. V was shortened by 0 bases and J by 7 bases, with 7 bases between the two germline ends. Looked up from germline, CDR1 is GTSNPN and CDR2 is SVGIG (reference sequence).

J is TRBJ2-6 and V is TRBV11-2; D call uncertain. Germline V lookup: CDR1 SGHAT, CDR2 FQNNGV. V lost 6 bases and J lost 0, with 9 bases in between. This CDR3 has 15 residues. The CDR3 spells CASRSTPSGANVLTF. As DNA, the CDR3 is TGTGCCAGCAGGTCCACCCCCTCTGGGGCCAACGTCCTGACTTTC.

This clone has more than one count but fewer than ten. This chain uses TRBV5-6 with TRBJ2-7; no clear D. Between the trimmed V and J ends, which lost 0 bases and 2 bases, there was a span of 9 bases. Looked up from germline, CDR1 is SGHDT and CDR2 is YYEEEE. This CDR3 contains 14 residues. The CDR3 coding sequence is TGTGCCAGCAGCTTGGGCGGTACCACCTACGAGCAGTACTTC. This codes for CASSLGGTTYEQYF. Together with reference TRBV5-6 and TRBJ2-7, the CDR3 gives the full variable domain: DAGVTQSPTHLIKTRGQQVTLRCSPKSGHDTVSWYQQALGQGPQFIFQYYEEEERQRGNFPDRFSGHQFPNYSSELNVNALLLGDSALYLCASSLGGTTYEQYFGPGTRLTVT.

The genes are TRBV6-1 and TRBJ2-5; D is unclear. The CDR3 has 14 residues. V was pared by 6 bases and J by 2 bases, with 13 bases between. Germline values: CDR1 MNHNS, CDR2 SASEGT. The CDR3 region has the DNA TGTGCCAGCAGCCAGGAGAACGGACAAGAGACCCAGTACTTC. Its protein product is CASSQENGQETQYF.

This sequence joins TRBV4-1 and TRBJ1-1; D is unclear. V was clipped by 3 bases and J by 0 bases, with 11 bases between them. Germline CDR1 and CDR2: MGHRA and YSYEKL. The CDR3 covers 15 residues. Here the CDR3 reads CASSHGRAMNTEAFF. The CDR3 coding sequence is TGCGCCAGCAGCCATGGGAGGGCCATGAACACTGAAGCTTTCTTT.